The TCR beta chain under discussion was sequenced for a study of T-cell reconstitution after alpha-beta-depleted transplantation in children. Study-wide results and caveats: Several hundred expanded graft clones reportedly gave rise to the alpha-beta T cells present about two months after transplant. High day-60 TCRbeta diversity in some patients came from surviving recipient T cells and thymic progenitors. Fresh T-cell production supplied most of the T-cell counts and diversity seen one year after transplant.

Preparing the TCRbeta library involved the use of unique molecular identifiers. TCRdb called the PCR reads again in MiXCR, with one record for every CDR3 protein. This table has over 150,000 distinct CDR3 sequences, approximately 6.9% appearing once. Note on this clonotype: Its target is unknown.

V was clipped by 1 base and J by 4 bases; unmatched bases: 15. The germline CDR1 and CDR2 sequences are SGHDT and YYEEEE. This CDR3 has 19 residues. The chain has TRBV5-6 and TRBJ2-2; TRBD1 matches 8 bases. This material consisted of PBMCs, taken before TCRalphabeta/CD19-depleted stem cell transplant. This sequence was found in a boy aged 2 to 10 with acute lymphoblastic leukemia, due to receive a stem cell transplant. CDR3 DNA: TGTGCCAGCAGCTTGATTAGCATTTTCTCAGGGGGCGTCACCGGGGAGCTGTTTTTT. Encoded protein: CASSLISIFSGGVTGELFF.